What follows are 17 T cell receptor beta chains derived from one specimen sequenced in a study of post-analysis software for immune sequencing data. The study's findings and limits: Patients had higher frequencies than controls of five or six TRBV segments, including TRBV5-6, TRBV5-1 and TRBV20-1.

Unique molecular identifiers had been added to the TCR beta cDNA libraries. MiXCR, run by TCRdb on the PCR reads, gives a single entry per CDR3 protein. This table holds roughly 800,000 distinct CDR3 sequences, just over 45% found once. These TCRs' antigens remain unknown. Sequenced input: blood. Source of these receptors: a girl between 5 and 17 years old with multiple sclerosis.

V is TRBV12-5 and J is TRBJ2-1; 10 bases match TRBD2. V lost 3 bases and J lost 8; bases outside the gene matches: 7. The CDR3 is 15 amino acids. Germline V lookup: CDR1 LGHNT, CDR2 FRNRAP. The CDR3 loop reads CASGFWPSGSDEQFF. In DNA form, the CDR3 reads TGTGCTAGTGGTTTTTGGCCTAGCGGGAGTGATGAGCAGTTCTTC.

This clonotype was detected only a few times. The CDR3 protein is CASSPGQGAFQPQHF. As DNA, the CDR3 is TGTGCCAGCAGTCCGGGACAGGGGGCATTTCAGCCCCAGCATTTT. The chain joins TRBV27 to TRBJ1-5; 12 bases match TRBD1. Losses at the gene ends were 5 bases for V and 6 bases for J; bases not matched to a gene: 5. The CDR3 consists of 15 residues. From germline, CDR1 is MNHEY and CDR2 SMNVEV (reference sequence).

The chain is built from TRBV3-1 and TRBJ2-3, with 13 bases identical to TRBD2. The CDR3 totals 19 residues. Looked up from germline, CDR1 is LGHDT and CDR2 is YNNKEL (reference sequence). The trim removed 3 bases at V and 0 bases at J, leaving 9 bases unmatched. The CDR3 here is CASSQTTGTSGISTDTQYF. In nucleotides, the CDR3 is TGTGCCAGCAGCCAGACGACCGGGACTAGCGGGATAAGCACAGATACGCAGTATTTT.

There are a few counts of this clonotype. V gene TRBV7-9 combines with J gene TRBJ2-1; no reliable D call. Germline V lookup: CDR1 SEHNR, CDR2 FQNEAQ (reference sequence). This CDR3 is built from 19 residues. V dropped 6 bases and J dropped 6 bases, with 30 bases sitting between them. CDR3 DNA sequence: TGTGCCAGCAGTCACGAGCTAGAGCCGCGGTCGGTCGCGAGCAATGAGCAGTTCTTC. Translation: CASSHELEPRSVASNEQFF.

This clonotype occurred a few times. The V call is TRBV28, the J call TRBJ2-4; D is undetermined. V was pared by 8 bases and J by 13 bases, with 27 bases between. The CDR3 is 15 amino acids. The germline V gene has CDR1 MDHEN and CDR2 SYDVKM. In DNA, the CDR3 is TGTGCCAGCGCACCACAGCGACCCTCCGGTACTGAGCAGTACTTC. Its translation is CASAPQRPSGTEQYF.

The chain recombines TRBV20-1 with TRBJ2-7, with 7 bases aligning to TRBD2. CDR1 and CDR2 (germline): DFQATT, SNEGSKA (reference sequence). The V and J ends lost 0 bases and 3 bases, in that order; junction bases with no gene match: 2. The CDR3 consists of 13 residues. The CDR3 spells CSAREAGNYEQYF. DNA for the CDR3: TGCAGTGCTAGAGAAGCGGGGAACTACGAGCAGTACTTC.

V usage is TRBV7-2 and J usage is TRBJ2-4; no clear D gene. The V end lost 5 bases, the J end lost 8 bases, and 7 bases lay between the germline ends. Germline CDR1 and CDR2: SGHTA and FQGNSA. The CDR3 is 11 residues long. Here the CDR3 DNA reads TGTGCCAGCAGCCCGTCCGACATTCAGTACTTC. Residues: CASSPSDIQYF.

The CDR3 sequence is CSAPTGEGTQYF. The CDR3 DNA reads as TGCAGCGCCCCCACAGGGGAGGGGACCCAGTACTTC. The chain carries TRBV29-1 and TRBJ2-7; D may be TRBD1 or TRBD2 (7 bases each). TRBJ2-5 explains the end of the DNA better; the J call may be wrong. CDR3 length equals 12 residues. The germline CDR1 and CDR2 sequences are SQVTM and ANQGSEA.

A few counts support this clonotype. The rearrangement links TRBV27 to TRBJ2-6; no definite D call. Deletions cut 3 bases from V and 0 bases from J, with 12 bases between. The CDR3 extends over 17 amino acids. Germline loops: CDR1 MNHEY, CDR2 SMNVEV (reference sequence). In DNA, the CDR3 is TGTGCCAGCAGTTTTTTATCTCCGAGCTCTGGGGCCAACGTCCTGACTTTC. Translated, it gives CASSFLSPSSGANVLTF. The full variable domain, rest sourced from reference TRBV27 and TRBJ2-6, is EAQVTQNPRYLITVTGKKLTVTCSQNMNHEYMSWYRQDPGLGLRQIYYSMNVEVTDKGDVPEGYKVSRKEKRNFPLILESPSPNQTSLYFCASSFLSPSSGANVLTFGAGSRLTVL.

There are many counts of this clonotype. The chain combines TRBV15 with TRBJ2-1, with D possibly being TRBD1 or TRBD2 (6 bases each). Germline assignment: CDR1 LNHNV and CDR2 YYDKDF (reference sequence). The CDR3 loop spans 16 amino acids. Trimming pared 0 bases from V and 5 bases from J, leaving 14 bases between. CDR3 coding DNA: TGTGCCACCAGCAGAGATAAAGGGGGACTGAACAATGAGCAGTTCTTC. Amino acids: CATSRDKGGLNNEQFF.

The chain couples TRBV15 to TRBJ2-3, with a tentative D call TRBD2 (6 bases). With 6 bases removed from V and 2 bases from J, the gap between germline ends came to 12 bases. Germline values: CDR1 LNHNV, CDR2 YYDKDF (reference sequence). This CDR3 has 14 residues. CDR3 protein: CATRNGTFTDTQYF. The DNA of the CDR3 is TGTGCCACCAGAAACGGGACTTTCACAGATACGCAGTATTTT.

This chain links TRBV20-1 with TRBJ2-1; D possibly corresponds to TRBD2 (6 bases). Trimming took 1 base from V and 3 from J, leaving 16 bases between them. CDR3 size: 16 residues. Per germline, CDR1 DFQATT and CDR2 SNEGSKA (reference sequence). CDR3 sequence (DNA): TGCAGTGCTAGAGCCCTACTAGCTAGGGACTACAATGAGCAGTTCTTC. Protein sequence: CSARALLARDYNEQFF.

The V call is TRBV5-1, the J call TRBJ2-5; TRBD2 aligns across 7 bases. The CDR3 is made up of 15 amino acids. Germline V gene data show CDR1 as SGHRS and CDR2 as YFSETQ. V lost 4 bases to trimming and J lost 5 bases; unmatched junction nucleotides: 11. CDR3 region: CASSPGTIKGETQYF. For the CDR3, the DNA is TGCGCCAGCAGCCCAGGGACTATTAAAGGGGAGACCCAGTACTTC.

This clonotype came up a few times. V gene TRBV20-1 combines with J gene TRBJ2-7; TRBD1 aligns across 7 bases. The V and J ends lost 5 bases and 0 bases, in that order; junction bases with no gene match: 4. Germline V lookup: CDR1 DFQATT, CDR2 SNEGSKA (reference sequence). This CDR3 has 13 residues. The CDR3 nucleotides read TGCAGTGCTGTGGACAGGAGCTCCTACGAGCAGTACTTC. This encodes CSAVDRSSYEQYF.

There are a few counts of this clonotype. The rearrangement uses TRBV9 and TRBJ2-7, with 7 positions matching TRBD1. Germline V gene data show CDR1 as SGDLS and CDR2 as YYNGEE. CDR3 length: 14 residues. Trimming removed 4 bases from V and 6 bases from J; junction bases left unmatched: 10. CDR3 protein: CASSPQGWTGEQYF. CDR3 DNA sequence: TGTGCCAGCAGCCCCCAGGGTTGGACAGGCGAGCAGTACTTC.

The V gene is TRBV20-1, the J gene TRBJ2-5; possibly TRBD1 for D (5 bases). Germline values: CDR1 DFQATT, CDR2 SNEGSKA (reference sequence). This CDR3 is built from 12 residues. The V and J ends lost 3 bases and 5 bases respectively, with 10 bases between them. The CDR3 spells CSARQGPETQYF. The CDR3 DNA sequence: TGCAGTGCTAGGCAGGGTCCGGAGACCCAGTACTTC.

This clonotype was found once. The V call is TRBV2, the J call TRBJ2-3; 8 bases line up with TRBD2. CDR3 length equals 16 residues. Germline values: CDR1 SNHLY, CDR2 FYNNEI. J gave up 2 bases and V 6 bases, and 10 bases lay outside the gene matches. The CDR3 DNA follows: TGTGCCAGCAGCGCTTCTAGCGGGTCTTACACAGATACGCAGTATTTT. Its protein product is CASSASSGSYTDTQYF.